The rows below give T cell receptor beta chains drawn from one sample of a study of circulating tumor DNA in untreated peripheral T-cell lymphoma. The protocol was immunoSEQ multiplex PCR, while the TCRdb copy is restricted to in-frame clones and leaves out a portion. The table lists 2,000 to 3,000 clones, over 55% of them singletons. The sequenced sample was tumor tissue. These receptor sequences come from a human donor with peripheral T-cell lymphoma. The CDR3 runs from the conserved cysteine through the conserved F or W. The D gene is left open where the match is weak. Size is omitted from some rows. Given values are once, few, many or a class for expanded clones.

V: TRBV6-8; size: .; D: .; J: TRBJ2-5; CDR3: CASSQGRETQYF; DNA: TGTGCCAGCAGTCAGGGTAGGGAGACCCAGTACTTC
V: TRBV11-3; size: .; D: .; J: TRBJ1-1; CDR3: CASSLVVGVDEAFF; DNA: TGTGCCAGCAGCTTAGTGGTAGGCGTAGATGAAGCTTTCTTT
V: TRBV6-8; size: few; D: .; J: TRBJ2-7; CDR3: CASSYSGRGAYEQYF; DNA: TGTGCCAGCAGTTACTCGGGCAGGGGCGCCTACGAGCAGTACTTC
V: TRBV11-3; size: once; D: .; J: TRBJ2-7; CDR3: CASSLRNSGGYEQYF; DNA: TGTGCCAGCAGTTTGCGAAACAGTGGAGGCTACGAGCAGTACTTC
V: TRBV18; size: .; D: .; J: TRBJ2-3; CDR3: CASSPNGDTQYF; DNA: TGTGCCAGCTCACCGAACGGGGATACGCAGTATTTT
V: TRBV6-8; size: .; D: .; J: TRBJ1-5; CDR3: CASSPSGVGSNQPQHF; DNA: TGTGCCAGCAGTCCGTCGGGGGTCGGAAGCAATCAGCCCCAGCATTTT
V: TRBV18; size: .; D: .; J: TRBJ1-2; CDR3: CASSPPPEGVGYTF; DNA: TGTGCCAGCTCACCACCTCCGGAGGGAGTAGGCTACACCTTC
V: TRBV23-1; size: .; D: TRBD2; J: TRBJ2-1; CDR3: CASSLGLAGGLVF; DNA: TGCGCCAGCAGCTTGGGTCTAGCGGGGGGGCTGGTCTTC
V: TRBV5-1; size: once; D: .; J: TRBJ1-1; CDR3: CASSFQPGHMNTEAFF; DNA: TGCGCCAGCAGCTTTCAACCGGGACACATGAACACTGAAGCTTTCTTT
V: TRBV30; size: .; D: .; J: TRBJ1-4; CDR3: CAWTIEGEEKLFF; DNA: TGTGCCTGGACCATAGAAGGGGAAGAAAAACTGTTTTTT
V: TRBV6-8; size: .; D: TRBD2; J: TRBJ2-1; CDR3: CVSSSPPSGGFNEQFF; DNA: TGTGTCAGCAGTTCTCCTCCCAGCGGGGGATTCAATGAGCAGTTCTTC
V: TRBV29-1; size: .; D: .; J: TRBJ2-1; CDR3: CSGWTSSGEQFF; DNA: TGCAGCGGGTGGACTTCCTCAGGGGAGCAGTTCTTC
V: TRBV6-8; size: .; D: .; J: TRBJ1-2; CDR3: CASKPLGRGDNYGYTF; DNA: TGTGCCAGCAAACCTCTCGGGAGGGGAGATAACTATGGCTACACCTTC
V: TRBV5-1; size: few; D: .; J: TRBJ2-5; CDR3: CASSRGPGGQETQYF; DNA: TGCGCCAGCAGTAGAGGGCCTGGAGGCCAAGAGACCCAGTACTTC
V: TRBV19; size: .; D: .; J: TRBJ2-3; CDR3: CASSFGTDTQYF; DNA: TGTGCCAGTAGTTTTGGCACAGATACGCAGTATTTT
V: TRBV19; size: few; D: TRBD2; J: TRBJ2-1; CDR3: CASSRVAGEYNEQFF; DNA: TGTGCCAGTAGTAGGGTAGCGGGAGAGTACAATGAGCAGTTCTTC
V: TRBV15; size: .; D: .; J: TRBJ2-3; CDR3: CATSRDVRGGTDTQYF; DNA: TGTGCCACCAGCAGAGATGTAAGGGGAGGCACAGATACGCAGTATTTT
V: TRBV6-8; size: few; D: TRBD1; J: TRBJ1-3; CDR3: CASRGQGTGNTIYF; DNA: TGTGCCAGCAGAGGACAGGGCACTGGAAACACCATATATTTT
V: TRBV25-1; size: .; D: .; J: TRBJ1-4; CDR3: CASSRLSTNEKLFF; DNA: TGTGCCAGCAGCAGACTATCAACTAATGAAAAACTGTTTTTT
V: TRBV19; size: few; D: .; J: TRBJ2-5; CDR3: CASSTGRRAETQYF; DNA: TGTGCCAGTAGTACGGGACGTAGGGCAGAGACCCAGTACTTC
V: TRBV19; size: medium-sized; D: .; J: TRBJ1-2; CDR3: CASSPMRGAQGYTF; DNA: TGTGCCAGTAGTCCCATGCGGGGGGCGCAAGGCTACACCTTC
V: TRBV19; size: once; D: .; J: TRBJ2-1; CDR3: CATEGGTRHNEQFF; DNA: TGTGCCACTGAGGGCGGGACGCGGCACAATGAGCAGTTCTTC
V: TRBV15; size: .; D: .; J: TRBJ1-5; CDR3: CATSRVLGASNQPQHF; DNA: TGTGCCACCAGCAGAGTTTTGGGGGCCAGCAATCAGCCCCAGCATTTT
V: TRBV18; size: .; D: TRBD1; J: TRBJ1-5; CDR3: CASSTGQGRNIQPQHF; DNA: TGTGCCAGCTCAACCGGACAGGGGCGCAATATCCAGCCCCAGCATTTT
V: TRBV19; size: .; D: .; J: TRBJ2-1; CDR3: CASSIALGAPYNEQFF; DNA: TGTGCCAGTAGTATAGCTCTTGGAGCACCATACAATGAGCAGTTCTTC
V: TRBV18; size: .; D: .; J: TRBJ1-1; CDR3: CASSPGGQGPEAFF; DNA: TGTGCCAGCTCACCGGGTGGGCAGGGCCCTGAAGCTTTCTTT
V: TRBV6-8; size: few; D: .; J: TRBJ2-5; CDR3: CATTPAGREETQYF; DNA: TGTGCCACCACCCCCGCGGGACGGGAAGAGACCCAGTACTTC
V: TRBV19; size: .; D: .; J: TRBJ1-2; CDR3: CASSAGVYGYTF; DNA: TGTGCCAGTAGTGCAGGGGTCTATGGCTACACCTTC
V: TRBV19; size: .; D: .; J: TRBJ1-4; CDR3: CASSSGGTNEKLFF; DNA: TGTGCCAGTAGTTCCGGGGGCACTAATGAAAAACTGTTTTTT
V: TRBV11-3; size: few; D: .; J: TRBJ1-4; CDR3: CASSPPRGTNEKLFF; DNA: TGTGCCAGCAGCCCCCCCAGGGGAACTAATGAAAAACTGTTTTTT
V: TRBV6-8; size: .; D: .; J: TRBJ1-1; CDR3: CASSYGPVSFLNTEAFF; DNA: TGTGCCAGCAGTTACGGGCCGGTTTCTTTCCTGAACACTGAAGCTTTCTTT
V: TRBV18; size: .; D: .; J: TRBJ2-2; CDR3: CASSLSVGELFF; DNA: TGTGCCAGCTCACTTTCCGTCGGGGAGCTGTTTTTT
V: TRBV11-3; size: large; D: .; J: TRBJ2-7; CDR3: CASSLNPGVLEQYF; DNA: TGTGCCAGCAGCTTAAATCCAGGGGTATTGGAGCAGTACTTC
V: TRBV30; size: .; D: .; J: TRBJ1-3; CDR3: CAWSPSGNTIYF; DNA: TGTGCCTGGAGCCCTTCGGGAAACACTATATATTTT
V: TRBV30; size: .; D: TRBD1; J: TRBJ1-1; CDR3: CAWSSGQSKAFF; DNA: TGTGCCTGGAGTTCGGGACAGTCTAAAGCTTTCTTT
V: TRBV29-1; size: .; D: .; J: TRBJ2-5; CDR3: CSVRRGGSRTQYF; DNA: TGCAGCGTTCGCAGGGGAGGATCGAGGACCCAGTACTTC
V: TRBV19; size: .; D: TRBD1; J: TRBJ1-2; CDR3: CASSIDTQGIGYGYIF; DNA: TGTGCCAGTAGTATAGACACACAGGGGATCGGCTATGGCTACATCTTC
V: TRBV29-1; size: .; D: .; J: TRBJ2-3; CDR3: CSVRRQASTDTQYF; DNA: TGCAGCGTTAGACGGCAGGCTAGCACAGATACGCAGTATTTT
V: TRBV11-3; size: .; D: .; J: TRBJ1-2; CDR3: CASSLIGGWNYGYTF; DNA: TGTGCCAGCAGCTTAATTGGGGGGTGGAACTATGGCTACACCTTC
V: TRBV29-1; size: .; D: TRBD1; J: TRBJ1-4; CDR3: CSMGSGGTNEKLFF; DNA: TGCAGCATGGGATCAGGGGGCACTAATGAAAAACTGTTTTTT
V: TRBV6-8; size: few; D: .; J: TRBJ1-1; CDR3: CASRSRDHTEAFF; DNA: TGTGCCAGCAGATCCCGGGATCACACTGAAGCTTTCTTT
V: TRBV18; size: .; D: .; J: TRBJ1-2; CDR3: CASSPLSAQGYGYTF; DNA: TGTGCCAGCTCACCACTTAGCGCGCAGGGCTATGGCTACACCTTC
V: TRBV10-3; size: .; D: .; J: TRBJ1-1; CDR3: CAISEGRGWNTEAFF; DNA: TGTGCCATCAGTGAGGGACGGGGATGGAACACTGAAGCTTTCTTT
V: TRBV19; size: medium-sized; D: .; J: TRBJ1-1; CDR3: CASSPGGRYSEAFF; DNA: TGTGCCAGTAGCCCGGGAGGGAGATACAGTGAAGCTTTCTTT
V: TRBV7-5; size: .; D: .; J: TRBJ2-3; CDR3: CASSLGDNTDTQYF; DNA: TGTGCCAGCAGCTTGGGGGACAACACAGATACGCAGTATTTT
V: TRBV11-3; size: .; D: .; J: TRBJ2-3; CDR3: CASSLVGWGTDTQYF; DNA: TGTGCCAGCAGCTTGGTAGGGTGGGGCACAGATACGCAGTATTTT
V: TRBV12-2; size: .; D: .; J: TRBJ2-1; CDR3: CATLPRGDSYNEQFF; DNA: TGTGCCACCCTGCCGCGGGGGGACTCCTACAATGAGCAGTTCTTC
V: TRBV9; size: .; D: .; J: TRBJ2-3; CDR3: CASSLGGHPTDTQYF; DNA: TGTGCCAGCAGCTTAGGTGGGCACCCCACAGATACGCAGTATTTT
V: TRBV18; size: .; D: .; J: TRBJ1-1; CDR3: CASSPGGDTEAFF; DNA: TGTGCCAGCTCACCAGGAGGGGATACTGAAGCTTTCTTT
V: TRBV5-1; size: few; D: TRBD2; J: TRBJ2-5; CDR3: CASSWAGDQQETQYF; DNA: TGCGCCAGCTCTTGGGCGGGGGACCAACAAGAGACCCAGTACTTC
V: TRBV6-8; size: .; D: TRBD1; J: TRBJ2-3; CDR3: CASSYSGQYTDTQYF; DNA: TGTGCCAGCAGTTACTCGGGACAGTACACAGATACGCAGTATTTT
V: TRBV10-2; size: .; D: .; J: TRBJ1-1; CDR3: CASILSGSNTEAFF; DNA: TGCGCCAGCATTCTGTCCGGGTCTAACACTGAAGCTTTCTTT
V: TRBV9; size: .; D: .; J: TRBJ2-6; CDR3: CASSDMGSGANVLTF; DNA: TGTGCCAGCAGTGATATGGGATCTGGGGCCAACGTCCTGACTTTC
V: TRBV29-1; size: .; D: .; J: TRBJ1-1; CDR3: CSVELMNTEAFF; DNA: TGCAGCGTCGAACTCATGAACACTGAAGCTTTCTTT
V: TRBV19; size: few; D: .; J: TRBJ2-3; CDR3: CASSGENNPAADTQYF; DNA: TGTGCCAGTAGTGGGGAGAATAACCCCGCCGCAGATACGCAGTATTTT
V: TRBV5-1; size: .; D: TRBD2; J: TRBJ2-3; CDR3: CASNGELAGYTDTQYF; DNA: TGCGCCAGCAACGGAGAACTAGCGGGCTACACAGATACGCAGTATTTT
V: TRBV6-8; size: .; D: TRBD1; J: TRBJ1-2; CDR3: CAISDSGGASYGYTF; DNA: TGTGCCATCAGTGACTCAGGGGGCGCATCGTATGGCTACACCTTC
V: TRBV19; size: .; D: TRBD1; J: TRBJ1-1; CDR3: CASKGTGWVMDTEAFF; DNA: TGTGCCAGCAAGGGGACAGGGTGGGTTATGGACACTGAAGCTTTCTTT
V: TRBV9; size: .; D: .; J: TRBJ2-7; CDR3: CAFWTDPYEQYF; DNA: TGTGCCTTTTGGACAGATCCCTACGAGCAGTACTTC